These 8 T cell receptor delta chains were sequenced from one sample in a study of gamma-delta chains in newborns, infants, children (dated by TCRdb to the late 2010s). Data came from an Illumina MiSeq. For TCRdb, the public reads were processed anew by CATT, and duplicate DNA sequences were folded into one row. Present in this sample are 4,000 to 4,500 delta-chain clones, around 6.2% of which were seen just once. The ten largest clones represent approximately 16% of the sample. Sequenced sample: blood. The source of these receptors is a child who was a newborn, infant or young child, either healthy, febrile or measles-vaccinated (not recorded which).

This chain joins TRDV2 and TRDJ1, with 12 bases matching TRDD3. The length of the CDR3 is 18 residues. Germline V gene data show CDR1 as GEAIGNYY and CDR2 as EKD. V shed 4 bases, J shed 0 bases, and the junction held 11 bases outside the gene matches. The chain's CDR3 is CACDPVLGDTRYTDKLIF. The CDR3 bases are TGTGCCTGTGATCCCGTACTGGGGGATACCCGCTACACCGATAAACTCATCTTT.

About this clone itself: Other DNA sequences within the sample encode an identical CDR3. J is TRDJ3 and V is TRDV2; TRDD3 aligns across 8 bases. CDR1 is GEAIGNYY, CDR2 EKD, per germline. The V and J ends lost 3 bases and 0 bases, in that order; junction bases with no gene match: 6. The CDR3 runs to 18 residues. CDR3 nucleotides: TGTGCCTGTGACTCTACTGGGGGCCGCTCCTGGGACACCCGACAGATGTTTTTC. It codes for CACDSTGGRSWDTRQMFF.

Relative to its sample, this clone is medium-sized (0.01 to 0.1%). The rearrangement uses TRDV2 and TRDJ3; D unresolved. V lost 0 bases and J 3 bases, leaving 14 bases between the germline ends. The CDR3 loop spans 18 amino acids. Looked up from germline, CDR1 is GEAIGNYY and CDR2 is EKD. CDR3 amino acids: CACDTVMRGNWDTRQMFF. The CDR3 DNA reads TGTGCCTGTGACACCGTTATGAGAGGCAACTGGGACACCCGACAGATGTTTTTC.

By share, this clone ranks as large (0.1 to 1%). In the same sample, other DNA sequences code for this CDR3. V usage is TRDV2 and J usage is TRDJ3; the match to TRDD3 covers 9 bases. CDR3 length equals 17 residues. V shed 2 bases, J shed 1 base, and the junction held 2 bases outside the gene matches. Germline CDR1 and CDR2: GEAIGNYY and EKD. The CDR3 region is CACDSTGGSWDTRQMFF. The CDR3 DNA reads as TGTGCCTGTGACAGTACTGGGGGATCCTGGGACACCCGACAGATGTTTTTC.

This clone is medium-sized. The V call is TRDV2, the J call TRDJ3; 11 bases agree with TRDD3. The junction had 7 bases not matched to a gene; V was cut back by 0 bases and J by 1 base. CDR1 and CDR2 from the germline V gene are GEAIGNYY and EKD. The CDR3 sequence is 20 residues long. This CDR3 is CACDTVNGGYASWDTRQMFF. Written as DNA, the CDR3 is TGTGCCTGTGACACCGTTAATGGGGGATACGCGTCCTGGGACACCCGACAGATGTTTTTC.

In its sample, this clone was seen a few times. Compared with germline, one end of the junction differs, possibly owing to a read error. The CDR3 DNA follows: TGTGCCTGTGTCACCATACTGGGGGATCCTACCATCTCCTGGGACACCCGACAGATGTTTTTC. Residues: CACVTILGDPTISWDTRQMFF. The rearrangement uses TRDV2 and TRDJ3, with TRDD3 matching 10 bases. Germline V lookup: CDR1 GEAIGNYY, CDR2 EKD. The CDR3 loop spans 21 amino acids.

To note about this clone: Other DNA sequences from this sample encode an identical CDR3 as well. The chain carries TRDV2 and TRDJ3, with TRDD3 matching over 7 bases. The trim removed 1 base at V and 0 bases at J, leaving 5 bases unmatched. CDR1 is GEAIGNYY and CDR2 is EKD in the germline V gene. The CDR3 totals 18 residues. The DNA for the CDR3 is TGTGCCTGTGACACGGGGGATCCCTTCTCCTGGGACACCCGACAGATGTTTTTC. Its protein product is CACDTGDPFSWDTRQMFF.

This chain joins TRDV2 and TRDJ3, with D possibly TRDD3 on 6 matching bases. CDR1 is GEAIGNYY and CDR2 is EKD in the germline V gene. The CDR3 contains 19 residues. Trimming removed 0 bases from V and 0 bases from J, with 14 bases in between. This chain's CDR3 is CACDTWGDQSSWDTRQMFF. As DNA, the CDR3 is TGTGCCTGTGACACCTGGGGGGACCAAAGCTCCTGGGACACCCGACAGATGTTTTTC.